A single sample gave rise to the 23 T cell receptor beta chains below, sequenced in a study of long-term antiretroviral therapy in people with HIV. At survey level, the immunoSEQ assay was run in its v3.0 version. Clones were sequenced by immunoSEQ multiplex PCR, and TCRdb holds only the in-frame ones, with some missing. The repertoire holds 11,000 or so clones, with roughly 80% as singletons. Sequenced material: unsorted PBMCs, taken 1.2 years after starting antiretroviral therapy. The source is a man aged 35-49 years with HIV.

This sequence joins TRBV6-1 and TRBJ1-2, with 7 bases that match TRBD1. The J segment lost 4 bases and the V segment lost 2 bases, leaving 1 base of the junction unmatched. Germline V CDR1 and CDR2: MNHNS, SASEGT. The CDR3 covers 13 residues. The CDR3 sequence: CASSETGVYGYTF. CDR3 DNA sequence: TGTGCCAGCAGTGAAACAGGGGTCTATGGCTACACCTTC.

The DNA of the CDR3 is TGTGCCAGCAGCTTACGAGACACTTCCTACGAGCAGTACTTC. It codes for CASSLRDTSYEQYF. The V and J genes are TRBV7-2 and TRBJ2-7; no clear D. The CDR3 loop spans 14 amino acids. V was shortened by 2 bases and J by 1 base, with 9 bases between the two germline ends. Germline V gene sequence: CDR1 SGHTA, CDR2 FQGNSA.

The CDR3 nucleotides are TGTGCCAGCAGCTACATACTAGCGGGGGGCGGGGACAATGAGCAGTTCTTC. Its translation: CASSYILAGGGDNEQFF. The chain has TRBV7-2 and TRBJ2-1; 12 bases are shared with TRBD2. CDR1 and CDR2 (germline): SGHTA, FQGNSA. This CDR3 has 17 residues. Unmatched junction bases numbered 9, after V lost 4 bases and J lost 5 bases.

The chain is built from TRBV6-5 and TRBJ1-2; D is uncertain. The CDR3 is made up of 13 amino acids. The V and J ends lost 2 bases and 1 base respectively, with 5 bases between them. Per germline, CDR1 MNHEY and CDR2 SVGAGI. DNA of the CDR3: TGTGCCAGCAGTTACGAGGGTAACTATGGCTACACCTTC. It yields the protein CASSYEGNYGYTF.

This chain joins TRBV30 and TRBJ1-2, with D possibly TRBD1 on 6 matching bases. V lost 0 bases, J lost 0 bases, and 8 bases lay in between. From germline, CDR1 is GTSNPN and CDR2 SVGIG (reference sequence). The CDR3 totals 14 residues. CDR3 sequence reads: CAWSVGTPNYGYTF. The CDR3 DNA reads as TGTGCCTGGAGTGTAGGGACACCTAACTATGGCTACACCTTC.

The chain has TRBV27 and TRBJ1-2; D unresolved. In germline, CDR1 is MNHEY, CDR2 SMNVEV (reference sequence). V was cut by 2 bases and J by 5 bases, with 9 bases left in between. The CDR3 has 13 residues. The CDR3 DNA reads TGTGCCAGCAGTTTAGGGCAGCAATATGGCTACACCTTC. Translated: CASSLGQQYGYTF.

This sequence joins TRBV28 and TRBJ1-1; D is ambiguous. V dropped 7 bases and J dropped 1 base, with 13 bases sitting between them. CDR1 and CDR2 (germline): MDHEN, SYDVKM. The length of the CDR3 is 14 residues. For the CDR3, the DNA is TGTGCCAGCACTTTTCCAGAGCGGAACACTGAAGCTTTCTTT. Translating gives CASTFPERNTEAFF.

This clone was found once. The chain has TRBV11-2 and TRBJ1-4; D unclear. Germline V gene data show CDR1 as SGHAT and CDR2 as FQNNGV. Between the trimmed V and J ends, which lost 5 bases and 5 bases, there was a span of 15 bases. The CDR3 is made up of 15 amino acids. CDR3 DNA: TGTGCCAGCAGCCCGTCCGGGTTGGGGAATGAAAAACTGTTTTTT. Protein product: CASSPSGLGNEKLFF.

The rearrangement links TRBV19 to TRBJ2-7; a weak D match, TRBD2 (6 bases). Deletions cut 4 bases from V and 2 bases from J, with 15 bases between. In germline, CDR1 is LNHDA, CDR2 SQIVND (reference sequence). This CDR3 has 15 residues. The chain's CDR3 is CASSTYSGRTYEQYF. In DNA, the CDR3 is TGTGCCAGTAGTACCTACTCGGGGAGGACCTACGAGCAGTACTTC. The variable domain in full, completed from reference TRBV19 and TRBJ2-7, reads DGGITQSPKYLFRKEGQNVTLSCEQNLNHDAMYWYRQDPGQGLRLIYYSQIVNDFQKGDIAEGYSVSREKKESFPLTVTSAQKNPTAFYLCASSTYSGRTYEQYFGPGTRLTVT.

The V and J genes are TRBV5-1 and TRBJ1-1, with TRBD1 matching over 7 bases. The CDR3 length is 11 residues. From germline, CDR1 is SGHRS and CDR2 YFSETQ. The trim removed 8 bases at V and 3 bases at J, leaving 1 base unmatched. DNA of the CDR3: TGCGCCAGTACAGGGGACACTGAAGCTTTCTTT. Translation: CASTGDTEAFF.

The chain has TRBV12-2 and TRBJ1-2. TRBV12-2 is a listed pseudogene. The CDR3 has 13 residues. CDR3 nucleotides: TGTGCAGCGGACCCACAGGGACTCTATGGCTACACCTTC. It encodes CAADPQGLYGYTF.

This clone was found once. V usage is TRBV15 and J usage is TRBJ2-2; tentative D call: TRBD1 (6 bases). CDR1 is LNHNV and CDR2 is YYDKDF in the germline V gene (reference sequence). The CDR3 totals 13 residues. Trimming removed 6 bases at V and 7 bases at J, with 12 bases between. The CDR3 is CATRLGAIGELFF. DNA for the CDR3: TGTGCCACCAGGTTGGGGGCGATCGGGGAGCTGTTTTTT.

The gene calls are TRBV9 and TRBJ2-3; TRBD2 agrees at 8 bases. There are 15 residues in the CDR3. Trimming took 0 bases from V and 2 from J; bases not matched to a gene: 2. Germline CDR1 SGDLS, CDR2 YYNGEE. The CDR3 loop reads CASSVGRGVTDTQYF. Here the CDR3 DNA reads TGTGCCAGCAGCGTAGGGCGGGGGGTCACAGATACGCAGTATTTT.

This sequence joins TRBV25-1 and TRBJ2-1; tentative D call: TRBD1 (6 bases). Germline assignment: CDR1 MGHDK and CDR2 SYGVNS. Trimming took 6 bases from V and 6 from J, leaving 15 bases between them. This CDR3 is 14 amino acids long. CDR3 loop: CASSSRGASNEQFF. In nucleotides, the CDR3 is TGTGCCAGCAGCTCCAGGGGCGCCAGCAATGAGCAGTTCTTC.

J is TRBJ2-7 and V is TRBV19, with D perhaps TRBD2 (5 bases). The V end was cut by 6 bases, the J end by 6 bases, with 15 bases between. Looked up from germline, CDR1 is LNHDA and CDR2 is SQIVND (reference sequence). There are 13 residues in the CDR3. In DNA form, the CDR3 reads TGTGCCAGTAGGCGGACTTTAACCCTCGAGCAGTACTTC. Residues: CASRRTLTLEQYF.

The chain couples TRBV7-8 to TRBJ2-7, with D unresolved. The V and J ends lost 2 bases and 6 bases respectively, with 11 bases between them. The CDR3 runs 13 residues. In germline, CDR1 is SGHVS, CDR2 FQNEAQ. The CDR3 reads CASSLRSQVEQYF. As DNA, the CDR3 is TGTGCCAGCAGCTTAAGGAGCCAGGTCGAGCAGTACTTC. Together with reference TRBV7-8 and TRBJ2-7, the CDR3 gives the full variable domain: GAGVSQSPRYKVAKRGQDVALRCDPISGHVSLFWYQQALGQGPEFLTYFQNEAQLDKSGLPSDRFFAERPEGSVSTLKIQRTQQEDSAVYLCASSLRSQVEQYFGPGTRLTVT.

This clone occurred a few times. The chain recombines TRBV18 with TRBJ2-7; D is unclear. CDR1 and CDR2 from the germline V gene are KGHSH and LQKENI. The CDR3 consists of 14 residues. V lost 5 bases and J 2 bases, leaving 13 bases between the germline ends. The CDR3 sequence: CASSVELGPYEQYF. DNA of the CDR3: TGTGCCAGCTCAGTCGAACTGGGCCCCTACGAGCAGTACTTC. The variable domain in full, with the rest retrieved from reference TRBV18 and TRBJ2-7, is NAGVMQNPRHLVRRRGQEARLRCSPMKGHSHVYWYRQLPEEGLKFMVYLQKENIIDESGMPKERFSAEFPKEGPSILRIQQVVRGDSAAYFCASSVELGPYEQYFGPGTRLTVT.

The genes are TRBV19 and TRBJ2-7, with D hard to call. Trimming pared 5 bases from V and 6 bases from J, leaving 11 bases between. CDR3 size: 12 residues. CDR1 LNHDA and CDR2 SQIVND come from the germline V gene (reference sequence). In nucleotides, the CDR3 is TGTGCCAGTAGTGTGAATGGGCTCGAGCAGTACTTC. Its protein product is CASSVNGLEQYF.

J is TRBJ1-1 and V is TRBV2, with 7 bases matching TRBD1. The CDR3 totals 14 residues. V lost 3 bases, J lost 6 bases, and 7 bases stayed unmatched. Germline V CDR1 and CDR2: SNHLY, FYNNEI. CDR3 residues: CASSDPTGIAEAFF. The DNA of the CDR3 is TGTGCCAGCAGTGACCCGACAGGGATCGCTGAAGCTTTCTTT.

The table lists this clone with a few counts. The V gene is TRBV30, the J gene TRBJ1-5; D not certain. The CDR3 extends over 14 amino acids. Trimming cost V 2 bases and J 6 bases, with 14 bases left between them. Germline assignment: CDR1 GTSNPN and CDR2 SVGIG (reference sequence). CDR3 in DNA: TGTGCCTGGAGTACTTCCGACATTGGTCAGCCCCAGCATTTT. Translation gives CAWSTSDIGQPQHF.

V is TRBV19 and J is TRBJ2-3; D call uncertain. This CDR3 has 15 residues. Germline lookup yields CDR1 LNHDA and CDR2 SQIVND (reference sequence). Trimming pared 3 bases from V and 4 bases from J, leaving 14 bases between. The chain's CDR3 is CASSMDLYGADTQYF. Written as DNA, the CDR3 is TGTGCCAGTAGTATGGACCTGTATGGGGCAGATACGCAGTATTTT.

The chain links TRBV19 to TRBJ2-7, with 9 bases matching TRBD1. This CDR3 comprises 14 residues. CDR1 is LNHDA, CDR2 SQIVND, per germline (reference sequence). Trimming cost V 3 bases and J 4 bases; bases outside gene matches: 4. The CDR3: CASSMTGTGYEQYF. The DNA for the CDR3 is TGTGCCAGTAGTATGACCGGGACAGGGTACGAGCAGTACTTC. Full variable domain (remainder filled in from reference TRBV19 and TRBJ2-7): DGGITQSPKYLFRKEGQNVTLSCEQNLNHDAMYWYRQDPGQGLRLIYYSQIVNDFQKGDIAEGYSVSREKKESFPLTVTSAQKNPTAFYLCASSMTGTGYEQYFGPGTRLTVT.

This chain uses TRBV6-5 with TRBJ1-1; TRBD1 might be the D (5 bases). CDR1 and CDR2 (germline): MNHEY, SVGAGI. The length of the CDR3 is 16 residues. V was shortened by 2 bases and J by 1 base, with 14 bases between the two germline ends. CDR3 region: CASSYQGGFGNTEAFF. CDR3 sequence (DNA): TGTGCCAGCAGTTACCAGGGAGGATTCGGGAACACTGAAGCTTTCTTT.